The sequence of this T cell receptor beta chain was determined in a study of CD8 T cells in ankylosing spondylitis. A single record per CDR3 protein comes from TCRdb applying MiXCR to the 5' RACE reads. This sample has approximately 540,000 distinct CDR3 sequences, with roughly 13% found just once. This clonotype showed up just a few times. Its antigen is not known. CDR1 is ENHRY, CDR2 SYGVKD, per germline. J was trimmed by 0 bases and V by 4 bases; bases with no gene match: 5. This CDR3 spans 15 amino acids. Study outcomes and limitations: Ankylosing spondylitis blood seemed to carry a telltale TCR beta motif made of several highly homologous variants. The clones that were linked to disease were reported to be significantly enriched in matched synovial fluid samples from ankylosing spondylitis patients.

Sequenced: blood, either unsorted or a sorted T cell fraction (not recorded which). The clonotype comes from a male donor with ankylosing spondylitis. This sequence joins TRBV10-3 and TRBJ2-7, with 8 bases matching TRBD2. The CDR3: CAISVGGRNSYEQYV. The CDR3 DNA reads TGTGCCATCAGTGTGGGCGGGAGGAACTCCTACGAGCAGTACGTC.